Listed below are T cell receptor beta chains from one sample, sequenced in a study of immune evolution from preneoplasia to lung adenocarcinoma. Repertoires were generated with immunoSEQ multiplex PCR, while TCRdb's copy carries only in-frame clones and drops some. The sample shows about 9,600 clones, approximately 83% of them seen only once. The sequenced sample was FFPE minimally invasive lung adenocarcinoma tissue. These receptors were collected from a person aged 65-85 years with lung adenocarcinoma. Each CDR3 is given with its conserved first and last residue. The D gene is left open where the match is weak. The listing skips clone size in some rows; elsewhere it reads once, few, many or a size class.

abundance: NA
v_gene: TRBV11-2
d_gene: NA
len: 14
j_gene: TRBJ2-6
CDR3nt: TGTGCCAGCAGGGCGGGGGCAGGGAAATACGTCCTGACTTTC
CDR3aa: CASRAGAGKYVLTF

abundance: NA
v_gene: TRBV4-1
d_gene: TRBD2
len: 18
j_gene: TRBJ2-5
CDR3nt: TGCGCCAGCAGCCTCGGAACCGGGACTAGCGGGGGGTGGGAGACCCAGTACTTC
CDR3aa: CASSLGTGTSGGWETQYF

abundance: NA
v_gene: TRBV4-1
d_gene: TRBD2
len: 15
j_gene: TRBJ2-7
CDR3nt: TGCGCCAGCAGCCAAAGCAGCGGGGGGGCCTACGAGCAGTACTTC
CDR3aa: CASSQSSGGAYEQYF

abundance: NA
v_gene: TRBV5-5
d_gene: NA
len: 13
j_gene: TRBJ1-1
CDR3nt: TGTGCCAGCAGCCGTGTTTGGAACACTGAAGCTTTCTTT
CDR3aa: CASSRVWNTEAFF

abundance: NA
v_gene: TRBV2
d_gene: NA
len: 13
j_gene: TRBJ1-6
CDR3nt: TGTGCCAGCAATGTCCAGGCGGGTTCACCCCTCCACTTT
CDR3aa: CASNVQAGSPLHF

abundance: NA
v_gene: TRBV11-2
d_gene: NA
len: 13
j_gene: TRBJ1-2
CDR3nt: TGTGCCAGCAGCTTGGTGACAGCCTATGGCTACACCTTC
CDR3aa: CASSLVTAYGYTF

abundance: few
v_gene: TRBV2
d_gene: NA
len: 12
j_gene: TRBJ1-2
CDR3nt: TGTGCCAGCAGTGAAATGGTCGGAGGGGACACCTTC
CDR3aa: CASSEMVGGDTF

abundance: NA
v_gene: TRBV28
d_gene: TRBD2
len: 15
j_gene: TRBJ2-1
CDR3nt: TGTGCCAGCAGCACTAGCGGGGGTAGCTACAATGAGCAGTTCTTC
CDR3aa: CASSTSGGSYNEQFF

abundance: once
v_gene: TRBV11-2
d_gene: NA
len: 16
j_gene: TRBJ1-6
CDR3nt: TGTGCCAGCAGCTCAAACCTGCAGGGTCCTATCTCACCCCTCCACTTT
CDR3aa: CASSSNLQGPISPLHF

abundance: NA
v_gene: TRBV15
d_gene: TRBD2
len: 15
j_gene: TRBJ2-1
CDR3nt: TGTGCCACCAGCACGGGACTAGCGGGGATCAATGAGCAGTTCTTC
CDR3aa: CATSTGLAGINEQFF

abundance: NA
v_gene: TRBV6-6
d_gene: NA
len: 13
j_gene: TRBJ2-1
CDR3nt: TGTGCCAGCAGTTACACCCTTGGCAATGAGCAGTTCTTC
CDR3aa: CASSYTLGNEQFF

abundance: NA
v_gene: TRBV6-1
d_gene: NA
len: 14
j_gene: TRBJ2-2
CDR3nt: TGTGCCACCCTCTCCCCCTTTAACACCGGGGAGCTGTTTTTT
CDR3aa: CATLSPFNTGELFF

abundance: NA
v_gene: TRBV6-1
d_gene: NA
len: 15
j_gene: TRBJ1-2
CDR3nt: TGTGCCAGCAGAGCGCCGGGGCAGAGGAACTATGGCTACACCTTC
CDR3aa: CASRAPGQRNYGYTF

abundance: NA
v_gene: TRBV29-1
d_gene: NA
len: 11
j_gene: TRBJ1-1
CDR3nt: TGCAGCGTTGATTTCTCGGTGGAAGCTTTCTTT
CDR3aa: CSVDFSVEAFF

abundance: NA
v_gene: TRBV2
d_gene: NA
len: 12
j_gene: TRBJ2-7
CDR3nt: TGTGCCAGCAGGTGGAATGCCTACGAGCAGTACTTC
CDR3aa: CASRWNAYEQYF

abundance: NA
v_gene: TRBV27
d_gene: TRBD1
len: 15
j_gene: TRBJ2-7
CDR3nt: TGTGCCAGCAGTTTAAGAACAGGGGCCTCCTACGAGCAGTACTTC
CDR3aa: CASSLRTGASYEQYF

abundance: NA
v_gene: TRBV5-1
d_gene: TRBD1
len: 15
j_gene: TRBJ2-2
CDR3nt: TGCGCCAGCAGATCCGGGACAGGGAACACCGGGGAGCTGTTTTTT
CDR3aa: CASRSGTGNTGELFF

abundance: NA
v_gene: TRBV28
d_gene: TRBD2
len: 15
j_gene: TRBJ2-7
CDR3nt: TGTGCCAGCAGCCCGGGGCTAGCGGGGGGTTACGAGCAGTACTTC
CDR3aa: CASSPGLAGGYEQYF

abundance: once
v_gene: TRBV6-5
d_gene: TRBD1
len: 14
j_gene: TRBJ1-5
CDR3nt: TGTGCCAGCGCCGGGACAGGGGGTGGGCAGCCCCAGCATTTT
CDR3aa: CASAGTGGGQPQHF

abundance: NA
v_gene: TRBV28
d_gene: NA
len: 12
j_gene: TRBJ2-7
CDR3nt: TGTGCCAGCAGTTTACTGGGGCGCGAGCAGTACTTC
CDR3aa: CASSLLGREQYF

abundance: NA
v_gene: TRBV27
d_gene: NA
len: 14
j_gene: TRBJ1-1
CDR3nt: TGTGCCAGCAGGCCTGACAGCCTTGTAACTGAAGCTTTCTTT
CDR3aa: CASRPDSLVTEAFF

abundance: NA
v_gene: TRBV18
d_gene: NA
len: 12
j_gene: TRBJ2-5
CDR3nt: TGTGCCAGCTCACCAATAAAAGAGACCCAGTACTTC
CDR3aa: CASSPIKETQYF

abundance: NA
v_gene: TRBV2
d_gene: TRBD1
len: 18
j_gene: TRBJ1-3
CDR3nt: TGTGCCAGCAAGGGACAGGGGAGAATTGCCGACTCTGGAAACACCATATATTTT
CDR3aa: CASKGQGRIADSGNTIYF

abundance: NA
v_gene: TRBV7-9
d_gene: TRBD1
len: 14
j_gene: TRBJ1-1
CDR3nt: TGTGCCAGCAGCTCCCAGGGGGTAGGCACTGAAGCTTTCTTT
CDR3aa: CASSSQGVGTEAFF

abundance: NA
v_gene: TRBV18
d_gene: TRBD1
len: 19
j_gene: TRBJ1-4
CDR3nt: TGTGCCAGCTCACTCCTAACGGGACAGGGCGCGAATGCCCCAGAAAAACTGTTTTTT
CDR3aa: CASSLLTGQGANAPEKLFF

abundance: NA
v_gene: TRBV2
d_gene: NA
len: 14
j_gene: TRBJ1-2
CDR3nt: TGTGCCAGCAGTGAATTAGTTAGGGATCCTGGCTACACCTTC
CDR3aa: CASSELVRDPGYTF

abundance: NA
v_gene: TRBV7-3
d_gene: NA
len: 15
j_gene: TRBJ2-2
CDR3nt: TGTGCCAGCAGCTCCCATAGCGCCCTCACCGGGGAGCTGTTTTTT
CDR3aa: CASSSHSALTGELFF

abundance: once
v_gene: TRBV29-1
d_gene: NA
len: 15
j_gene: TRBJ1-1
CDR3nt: TGCAGCGTTGTGACGATGGACTCGGCGAACACTGAAGCTTTCTTT
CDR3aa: CSVVTMDSANTEAFF

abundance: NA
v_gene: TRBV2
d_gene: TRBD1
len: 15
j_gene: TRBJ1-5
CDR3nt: TGTGCCAGCAGTGGTGACGGACAGGGCAATCAGCCCCAGCATTTT
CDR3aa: CASSGDGQGNQPQHF

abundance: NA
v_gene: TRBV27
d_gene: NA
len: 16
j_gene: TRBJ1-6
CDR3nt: TGTGCCAGCAGTTACCGGCCCCTGAGTGGGAATTCACCCCTCCACTTT
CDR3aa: CASSYRPLSGNSPLHF

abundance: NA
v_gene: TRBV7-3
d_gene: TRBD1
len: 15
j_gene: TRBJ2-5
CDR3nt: TGTGCCAGCAGCCCTGGGACAGCGAAACAAGAGACCCAGTACTTC
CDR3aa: CASSPGTAKQETQYF

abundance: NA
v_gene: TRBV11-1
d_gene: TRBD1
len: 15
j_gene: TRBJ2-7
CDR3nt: TGTGCCAGCAGCAGAGGGACAGGGAAATCTTACGAGCAGTACTTC
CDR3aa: CASSRGTGKSYEQYF

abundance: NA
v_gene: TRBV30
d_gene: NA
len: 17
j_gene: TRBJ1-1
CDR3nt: TGTGCCTGGAGTGTCTGGGCAGGCCCACTCATGAACACTGAAGCTTTCTTT
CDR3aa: CAWSVWAGPLMNTEAFF